Below are 31 T cell receptor beta chains sequenced from a single sample in a study of Ad26.COV2.S vaccination and SARS-CoV-2 variants. Sequenced by immunoSEQ multiplex PCR; TCRdb stores in-frame clones only, minus some. Of about 320,000 clones listed, 86% were seen once; the top ten hold 1.5% to 2%. Specified treatment: approximately 18 received Ad26.COV2.S at low or high dose, single or two shots; 5 received placebo; per-sample allocation not given. Sampling happened 63 days after the first vaccine or placebo injection. The sample in question was peripheral blood, obtained in a trial of Ad26.COV2.S vaccine versus placebo. These receptors were obtained from a person between 18 and 65 years old who received the Ad26.COV2.S COVID-19 vaccine or a placebo.

This clone was observed a single time. This chain links TRBV6-1 with TRBJ2-4; 7 bases map to TRBD2. The CDR3 has 17 amino acids. In germline, CDR1 is MNHNS, CDR2 SASEGT. The trim removed 4 bases at V and 2 bases at J, leaving 11 bases unmatched. This CDR3 reads CASSGPGGIGTKNIQYF. DNA for the CDR3: TGTGCCAGCAGTGGGCCCGGGGGGATAGGAACCAAAAACATTCAGTACTTC.

This chain uses TRBV2 with TRBJ1-3; D ambiguous. CDR3 length: 14 residues. Germline V gene data show CDR1 as SNHLY and CDR2 as FYNNEI. V lost 7 bases and J 0 bases, leaving 10 bases between the germline ends. The CDR3 sequence: CASTTARSGNTIYF. The DNA for the CDR3 is TGTGCCAGCACTACGGCCCGCTCTGGAAACACCATATATTTT.

The chain employs TRBV11-2 and TRBJ2-1; D not resolved. Germline loops: CDR1 SGHAT, CDR2 FQNNGV. This CDR3 is 12 amino acids long. V was pared by 4 bases and J by 13 bases, with 14 bases between. CDR3 DNA sequence: TGTGCCAGCAGCTCCTATAGCACGGGTCAGTTCTTC. This encodes CASSSYSTGQFF.

The chain is built from TRBV5-8 and TRBJ2-5, with D hard to call. V was shortened by 0 bases and J by 1 base, with 10 bases between the two germline ends. Germline lookup yields CDR1 SGHTS and CDR2 YDEGEE. This CDR3 contains 15 residues. The CDR3 DNA reads as TGTGCCAGCAGCTTGGTCTCTCTGGTCCAAGAGACCCAGTACTTC. This codes for CASSLVSLVQETQYF.

This clone was seen only a few times. The gene calls are TRBV6-2 or TRBV6-3 and TRBJ1-1; 8 nucleotides match TRBD1. The CDR3 runs to 13 residues. Trimming took 5 bases from V and 3 from J; bases not matched to a gene: 2. Germline CDR1 is MNHEY and CDR2 is SVGEGT. The CDR3 spells CASSRQGYTEAFF. CDR3 coding DNA: TGTGCCAGCAGTCGACAGGGGTACACTGAAGCTTTCTTT.

The chain recombines TRBV2 with TRBJ2-7, with D possibly TRBD2 on 6 matching bases. Trimming shortened V by 2 bases and J by 4 bases, and 18 bases separated the two germline ends. This CDR3 is 16 amino acids long. Germline loops: CDR1 SNHLY, CDR2 FYNNEI. CDR3 in amino acids: CASSERAGQGRYEQYF. CDR3 sequence (DNA): TGTGCCAGCAGTGAAAGAGCGGGTCAGGGCAGGTACGAGCAGTACTTC.

The V and J genes are TRBV5-1 and TRBJ1-1; 10 nucleotides agree with TRBD1. From germline, CDR1 is SGHRS and CDR2 YFSETQ. CDR3 size: 15 residues. V lost 4 bases to trimming and J lost 8 bases; unmatched junction nucleotides: 11. In DNA, the CDR3 is TGCGCCAGCAGCCTGGGACAGGGGTTGTTCGGAGAAGCTTTCTTT. Its translation is CASSLGQGLFGEAFF.

The chain recombines TRBV30 with TRBJ1-1; TRBD1 is a possible D gene (5 bases). The length of the CDR3 is 12 residues. The germline V and J ends were trimmed by 7 bases and 5 bases, with 14 bases remaining between them. The germline CDR1 and CDR2 sequences are GTSNPN and SVGIG (reference sequence). CDR3 in amino acids: CALDMTKTEAFF. The CDR3 region has the DNA TGTGCCTTGGACATGACTAAGACTGAAGCTTTCTTT.

The chain joins TRBV24-1 to TRBJ2-1; 7 bases match TRBD2. This CDR3 spans 14 amino acids. From germline, CDR1 is KGHDR and CDR2 SFDVKD. Trimming removed 3 bases from V and 9 bases from J; junction bases left unmatched: 7. The CDR3 DNA follows: TGTGCCACCAGTGATCCCTCGGGGGGTCCTGAGCAGTTCTTC. This sequence encodes CATSDPSGGPEQFF.

The count of this clone is one. The V call is TRBV7-8, the J call TRBJ2-1; possible D gene TRBD1, 6 bases. Germline values: CDR1 SGHVS, CDR2 FQNEAQ. V gave up 1 base and J gave up 7 bases, with 20 bases separating them. The CDR3 runs to 17 residues. The CDR3 spells CASSLVGAVSGRNEQFF. The CDR3 bases are TGTGCCAGCAGCTTAGTGGGGGCAGTCTCTGGTAGGAATGAGCAGTTCTTC.

This clone was counted a single time. The J gene is TRBJ2-3, the V gene TRBV13; no clear D gene. The V gene lost 4 bases and the J gene lost 5 bases, with 13 bases spanning the gap. The CDR3 loop spans 14 amino acids. From germline, CDR1 is PRHDT and CDR2 FYEKMQ (reference sequence). The CDR3 DNA reads as TGTGCCAGCAGCTCACTAACATGGGGAGATACGCAGTATTTT. It codes for CASSSLTWGDTQYF.

In this sample, this clone turned up once. V is TRBV7-8 and J is TRBJ1-6; 10 nucleotides match TRBD1. There are 18 residues in the CDR3. V lost 6 bases and J lost 1; bases outside the gene matches: 9. Germline V gene data show CDR1 as SGHVS and CDR2 as FQNEAQ. CDR3 region: CASSLRDRGLSYNSPLHF. The CDR3 coding sequence is TGTGCCAGCAGTTTGCGGGACAGGGGATTGTCCTATAATTCACCCCTCCACTTT.

The chain combines TRBV12-3 or TRBV12-4 with TRBJ1-1; D gene uncertain. This CDR3 has 11 amino acids. The V end was cut by 5 bases, the J end by 10 bases, with 11 bases between. CDR3 DNA sequence: TGTGCCAGCAGTGGGTACACGGGAGCTTTCTTT. Protein sequence: CASSGYTGAFF.

The chain couples TRBV11-2 to TRBJ2-5; 13 nucleotides line up with TRBD2. V gave up 5 bases and J gave up 1 base; unmatched junction bases: 7. The CDR3 consists of 17 residues. CDR1 and CDR2 (germline): SGHAT, FQNNGV. CDR3: CASSGGTSGVLQETQYF. As DNA, the CDR3 is TGTGCCAGCAGCGGCGGGACTAGCGGGGTCCTCCAAGAGACCCAGTACTTC.

V usage is TRBV29-1 and J usage is TRBJ2-1; unclear D gene. Germline CDR1 is SQVTM and CDR2 is ANQGSEA. This CDR3 is built from 13 residues. V lost 7 bases and J 10 bases, leaving 20 bases between the germline ends. DNA for the CDR3: TGCAGCGCTGACCAAAGGCCCGTCCTAGAGCAGTTCTTC. Protein product: CSADQRPVLEQFF.

This clone has only a few counts. The V and J genes are TRBV5-4 and TRBJ1-2; TRBD1 matches 8 bases. In germline, CDR1 is SGHNT, CDR2 YYREEE (reference sequence). The CDR3 runs to 16 residues. The ends lost 4 bases at V and 3 bases at J; junction bases unmatched: 11. The CDR3 region has the DNA TGTGCCAGCAGCCCAAGGACAGGGCAAGGCCACTATGGCTACACCTTC. It yields the protein CASSPRTGQGHYGYTF. The full variable domain, completed using reference TRBV5-4 and TRBJ1-2, is ETGVTQSPTHLIKTRGQQVTLRCSSQSGHNTVSWYQQALGQGPQFIFQYYREEENGRGNFPPRFSGLQFPNYSSELNVNALELDDSALYLCASSPRTGQGHYGYTFGSGTRLTVV.

This chain uses TRBV6-5 with TRBJ1-3; 8 bases are shared with TRBD1. V shed 6 bases and J 4 bases; nucleotides not matched to a gene: 5. The germline V gene encodes CDR1 MNHEY and CDR2 SVGAGI. CDR3 length: 14 amino acids. Written as DNA, the CDR3 is TGTGCCAGCAGCAACAGGGGGGCGGGAAACACCATATATTTT. This encodes CASSNRGAGNTIYF.

This chain links TRBV5-1 with TRBJ2-2; TRBD1 is a possible D gene (5 bases). The CDR3 totals 16 residues. Trimming shortened V by 0 bases and J by 4 bases, and 13 bases separated the two germline ends. CDR1 is SGHRS and CDR2 is YFSETQ in the germline V gene. CDR3 protein: CASSLEAARGTGELFF. The CDR3 DNA reads as TGCGCCAGCAGCTTGGAGGCTGCTAGGGGCACCGGGGAGCTGTTTTTT.

This sequence joins TRBV6-5 and TRBJ1-1, with D maybe TRBD1 (5 bases). V shed 7 bases and J shed 0 bases, with 15 bases lying between them. Germline assignment: CDR1 MNHEY and CDR2 SVGAGI. This CDR3 is 15 amino acids long. The CDR3 sequence: CASTPAGVLNTEAFF. CDR3 in DNA: TGTGCCAGCACCCCCGCGGGGGTTTTGAACACTGAAGCTTTCTTT.

The gene calls are TRBV7-9 and TRBJ2-3; 16 nucleotides align to TRBD2. This CDR3 region has 17 residues. Germline V gives CDR1 SEHNR, CDR2 FQNEAQ (reference sequence). The V and J ends lost 5 bases and 5 bases, in that order; junction bases with no gene match: 7. CDR3 in DNA: TGTGCCAGCAGCGCCGGGACTAGCGGGGGGGCGGAAGATACGCAGTATTTT. It encodes CASSAGTSGGAEDTQYF.

This chain connects TRBV5-1 to TRBJ2-3; D possibly corresponds to TRBD2 (5 bases). The CDR3 is made up of 13 amino acids. V lost 1 base and J lost 3, with 6 bases in between. Germline CDR1 reads SGHRS; CDR2 reads YFSETQ. CDR3 in amino acids: CASSLSGTDTQYF. The CDR3 bases are TGCGCCAGCAGCTTGTCGGGGACAGATACGCAGTATTTT.

The genes are TRBV6-5 and TRBJ1-5; possibly TRBD1 for D (6 bases). Germline V CDR1 and CDR2: MNHEY, SVGAGI. Trimming pared 4 bases from V and 4 bases from J, leaving 14 bases between. The CDR3 has 15 residues. This CDR3 reads CASSSLGGKNQPQHF. The CDR3 DNA follows: TGTGCCAGCAGTTCATTAGGGGGTAAGAATCAGCCCCAGCATTTT.

The rearrangement joins TRBV5-1 to TRBJ1-3; D possibly corresponds to TRBD1 (5 bases). The germline V and J ends were trimmed by 3 bases and 0 bases, with 13 bases remaining between them. Looked up from germline, CDR1 is SGHRS and CDR2 is YFSETQ. The CDR3 is made up of 16 amino acids. The CDR3 DNA reads TGCGCCAGCAGCTATACAGGTGCTTACTCTGGAAACACCATATATTTT. Encoded protein: CASSYTGAYSGNTIYF.

V and J are TRBV6-2 or TRBV6-3 and TRBJ1-5; weak D call: TRBD1 (6 bases). Trimming removed 4 bases from V and 9 bases from J, with 22 bases in between. The CDR3 loop spans 16 amino acids. Germline CDR1 reads MNHEY; CDR2 reads SVGEGT. The CDR3 region has the DNA TGTGCCAGCAGTTCCTCTGGAGTGACCCAGGGGTGGCCCCAGCATTTT. Its protein is CASSSSGVTQGWPQHF.

V usage is TRBV7-9 and J usage is TRBJ2-1, with D hard to call. The CDR3 spans 13 residues. Trimming left V 7 bases short and J 6 bases short, with 13 bases between. From germline, CDR1 is SEHNR and CDR2 FQNEAQ (reference sequence). Here the CDR3 reads CASTTILSNEQFF. CDR3 DNA sequence: TGTGCCAGCACAACGATCCTGTCCAATGAGCAGTTCTTC.

V gene TRBV5-1 combines with J gene TRBJ1-1; a weak D match, TRBD1 (6 bases). V was shortened by 4 bases and J by 1 base, with 20 bases between the two germline ends. The CDR3 is made up of 17 amino acids. Germline CDR1 is SGHRS and CDR2 is YFSETQ. The CDR3 DNA reads TGCGCCAGCAGCCTGAAGGGGGGCCGAAGGGAGAACACTGAAGCTTTCTTT. It specifies CASSLKGGRRENTEAFF.

The chain couples TRBV29-1 to TRBJ1-1; 10 bases map to TRBD1. CDR3 length equals 17 residues. V shed 2 bases and J 0 bases; nucleotides not matched to a gene: 9. Germline CDR1 is SQVTM and CDR2 is ANQGSEA. CDR3 coding DNA: TGCAGCGTTGAAAGGGCCATGGGACAGGGGATGAACACTGAAGCTTTCTTT. Translating it yields CSVERAMGQGMNTEAFF. Drawing the rest from reference TRBV29-1 and TRBJ1-1, the complete variable domain is SAVISQKPSRDICQRGTSLTIQCQVDSQVTMMFWYRQQPGQSLTLIATANQGSEATYESGFVIDKFPISRPNLTFSTLTVSNMSPEDSSIYLCSVERAMGQGMNTEAFFGQGTRLTVV.

V usage is TRBV6-5 and J usage is TRBJ1-3; D unresolved. The CDR3 consists of 15 residues. Germline lookup yields CDR1 MNHEY and CDR2 SVGAGI. V was cut by 0 bases and J by 0 bases, with 6 bases left in between. CDR3 DNA: TGTGCCAGCAGTTACTCGGCCATCTCTGGAAACACCATATATTTT. This codes for CASSYSAISGNTIYF.

This rearrangement joins TRBV7-3 to TRBJ1-1; D might be TRBD1 (5 bases). The CDR3 totals 13 residues. In germline, CDR1 is SGHTA, CDR2 FQGTGA. Trimming cost V 5 bases and J 6 bases, with 13 bases left between them. In DNA form, the CDR3 reads TGTGCCAGCAGCGCGTACAGGATGGCTGAAGCTTTCTTT. Translated: CASSAYRMAEAFF.

The chain combines TRBV15 with TRBJ1-5; D may be TRBD1 (5 bases). CDR1 LNHNV and CDR2 YYDKDF come from the germline V gene (reference sequence). Deletions cut 4 bases from V and 1 base from J, with 14 bases between. This CDR3 region has 16 residues. For the CDR3, the DNA is TGTGCCACCAGCAACCCGAGGCAGGGCAGCAATCAGCCCCAGCATTTT. Translated: CATSNPRQGSNQPQHF.

The CDR3 nucleotides read TGTGCCAGCAGCTTGGTAGGGGGGGCGACCGGGGAGCTGTTTTTT. Encoded protein: CASSLVGGATGELFF. The V gene is TRBV5-4, the J gene TRBJ2-2; the D gene is possibly TRBD2 (7 bases). The CDR3 is 15 amino acids. V was cut by 0 bases and J by 5 bases, with 11 bases left in between. CDR1 and CDR2 from the germline V gene are SGHNT and YYREEE (reference sequence).